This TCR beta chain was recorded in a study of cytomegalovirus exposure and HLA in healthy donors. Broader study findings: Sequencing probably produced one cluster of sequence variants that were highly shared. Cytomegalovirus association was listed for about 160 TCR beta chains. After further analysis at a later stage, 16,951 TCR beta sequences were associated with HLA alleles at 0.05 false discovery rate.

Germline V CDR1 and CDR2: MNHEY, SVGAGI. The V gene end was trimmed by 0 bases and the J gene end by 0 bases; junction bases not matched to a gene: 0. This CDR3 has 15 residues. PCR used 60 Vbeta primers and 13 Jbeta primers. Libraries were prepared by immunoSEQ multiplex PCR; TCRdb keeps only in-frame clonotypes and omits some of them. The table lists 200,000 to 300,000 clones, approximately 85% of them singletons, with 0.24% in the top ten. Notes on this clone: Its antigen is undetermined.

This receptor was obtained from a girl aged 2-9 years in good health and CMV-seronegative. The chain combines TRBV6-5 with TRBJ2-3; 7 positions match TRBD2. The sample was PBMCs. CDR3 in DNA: TGTGCCAGCAGTTACTCTAGCGGGAGCACAGATACGCAGTATTTT. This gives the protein CASSYSSGSTDTQYF.